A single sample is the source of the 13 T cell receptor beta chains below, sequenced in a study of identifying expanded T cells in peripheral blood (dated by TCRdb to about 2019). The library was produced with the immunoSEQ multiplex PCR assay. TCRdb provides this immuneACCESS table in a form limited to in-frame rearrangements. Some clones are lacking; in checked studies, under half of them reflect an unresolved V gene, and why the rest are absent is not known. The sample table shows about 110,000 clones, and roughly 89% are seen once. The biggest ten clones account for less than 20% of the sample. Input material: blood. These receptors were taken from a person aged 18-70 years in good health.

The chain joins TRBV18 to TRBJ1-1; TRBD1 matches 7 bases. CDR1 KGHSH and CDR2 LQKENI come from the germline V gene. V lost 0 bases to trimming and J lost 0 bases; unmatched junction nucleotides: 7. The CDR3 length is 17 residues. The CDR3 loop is CASSPPGQGVMNTEAFF. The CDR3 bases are TGTGCCAGCTCACCACCGGGGCAGGGGGTAATGAACACTGAAGCTTTCTTT. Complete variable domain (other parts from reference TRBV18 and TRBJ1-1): NAGVMQNPRHLVRRRGQEARLRCSPMKGHSHVYWYRQLPEEGLKFMVYLQKENIIDESGMPKERFSAEFPKEGPSILRIQQVVRGDSAAYFCASSPPGQGVMNTEAFFGQGTRLTVV.

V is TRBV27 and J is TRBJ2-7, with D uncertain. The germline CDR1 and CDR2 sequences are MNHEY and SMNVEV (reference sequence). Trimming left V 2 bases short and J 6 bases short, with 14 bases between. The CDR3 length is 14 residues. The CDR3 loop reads CASSLGFYVGEQYF. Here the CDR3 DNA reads TGTGCCAGCAGTTTAGGGTTTTACGTTGGCGAGCAGTACTTC.

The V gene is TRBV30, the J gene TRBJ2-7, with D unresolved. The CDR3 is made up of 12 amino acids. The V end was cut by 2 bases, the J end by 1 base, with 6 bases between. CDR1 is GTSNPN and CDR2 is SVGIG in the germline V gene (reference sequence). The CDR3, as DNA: TGTGCCTGGAGTTGGTTTTCCTACGAGCAGTACTTC. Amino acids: CAWSWFSYEQYF.

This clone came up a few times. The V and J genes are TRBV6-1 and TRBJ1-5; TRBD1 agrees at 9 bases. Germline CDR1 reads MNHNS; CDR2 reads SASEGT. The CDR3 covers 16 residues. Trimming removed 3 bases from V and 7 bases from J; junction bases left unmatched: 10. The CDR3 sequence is CASSDAGTGPQQPQHF. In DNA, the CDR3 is TGTGCCAGCAGTGACGCCGGGACAGGGCCTCAACAGCCCCAGCATTTT.

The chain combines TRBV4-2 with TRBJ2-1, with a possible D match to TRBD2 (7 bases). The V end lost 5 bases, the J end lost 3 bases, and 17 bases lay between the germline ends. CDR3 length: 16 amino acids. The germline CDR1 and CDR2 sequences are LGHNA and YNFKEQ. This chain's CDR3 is CASSFQGRAGYNEQFF. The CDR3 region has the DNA TGTGCCAGCAGCTTCCAGGGGAGGGCAGGCTACAATGAGCAGTTCTTC.

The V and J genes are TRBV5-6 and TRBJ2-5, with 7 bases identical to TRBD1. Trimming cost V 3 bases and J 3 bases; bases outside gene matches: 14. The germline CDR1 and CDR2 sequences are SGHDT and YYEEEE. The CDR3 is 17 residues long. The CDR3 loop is CASSSRQGFDSEETQYF. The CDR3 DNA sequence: TGTGCCAGCAGCTCCCGACAGGGTTTTGATTCGGAAGAGACCCAGTACTTC.

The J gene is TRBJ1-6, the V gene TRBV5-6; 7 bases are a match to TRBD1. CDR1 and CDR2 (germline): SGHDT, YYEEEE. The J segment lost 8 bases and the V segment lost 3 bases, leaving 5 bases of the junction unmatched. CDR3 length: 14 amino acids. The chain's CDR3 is CASSSQGRDSPLHF. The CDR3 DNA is TGTGCCAGCAGCTCACAGGGGAGGGATTCACCCCTCCACTTT.

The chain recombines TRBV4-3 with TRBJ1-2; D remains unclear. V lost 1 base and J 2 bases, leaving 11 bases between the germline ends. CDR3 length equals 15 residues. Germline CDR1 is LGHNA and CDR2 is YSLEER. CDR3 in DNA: TGCGCCAGCAGCCAAGTTGCAGGCGAGAACTATGGCTACACCTTC. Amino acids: CASSQVAGENYGYTF.

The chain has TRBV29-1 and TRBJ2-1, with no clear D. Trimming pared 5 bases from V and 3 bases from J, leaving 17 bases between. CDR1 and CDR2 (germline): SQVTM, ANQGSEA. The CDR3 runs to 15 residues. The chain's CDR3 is CSVHLSQLHYNEQFF. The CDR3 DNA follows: TGCAGCGTTCACCTCTCACAGCTTCACTACAATGAGCAGTTCTTC.

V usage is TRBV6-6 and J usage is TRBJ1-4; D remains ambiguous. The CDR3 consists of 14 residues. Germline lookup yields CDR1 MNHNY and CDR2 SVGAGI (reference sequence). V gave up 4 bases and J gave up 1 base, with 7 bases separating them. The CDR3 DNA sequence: TGTGCCAGCAGTTTGCCGGGAACTAATGAAAAACTGTTTTTT. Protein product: CASSLPGTNEKLFF.

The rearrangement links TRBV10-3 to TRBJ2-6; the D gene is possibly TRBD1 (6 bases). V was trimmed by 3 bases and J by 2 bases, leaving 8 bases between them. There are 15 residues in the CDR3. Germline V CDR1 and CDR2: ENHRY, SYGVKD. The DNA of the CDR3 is TGTGCCATCAGTGAACAGGGCCCTGGGGCCAACGTCCTGACTTTC. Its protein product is CAISEQGPGANVLTF.

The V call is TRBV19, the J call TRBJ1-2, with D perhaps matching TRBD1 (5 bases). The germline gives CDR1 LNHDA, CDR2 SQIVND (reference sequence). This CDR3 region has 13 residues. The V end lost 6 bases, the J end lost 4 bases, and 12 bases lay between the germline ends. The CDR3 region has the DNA TGTGCCAGTAGGGGGACCAAAGTCTATGGCTACACCTTC. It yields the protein CASRGTKVYGYTF.

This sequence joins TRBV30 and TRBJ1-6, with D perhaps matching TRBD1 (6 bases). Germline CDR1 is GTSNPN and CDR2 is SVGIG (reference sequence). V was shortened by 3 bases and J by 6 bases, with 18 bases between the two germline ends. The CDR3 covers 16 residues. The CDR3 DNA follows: TGTGCCTGGAGCCAGCGTGGGGGCCACTTTAATTCACCCCTCCACTTT. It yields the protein CAWSQRGGHFNSPLHF.